Listed here are 19 T cell receptor beta chains from one sample, sequenced in a study of cytomegalovirus exposure and HLA in healthy donors. The PCR ran on 60 Vbeta and 13 Jbeta primers. Produced via immunoSEQ multiplex PCR; TCRdb's table is partial and in-frame only. The sample contains about 130,000 clones, just over 75% of which appear only once. Sequencing was performed on PBMCs. These receptor sequences come from a woman in her forties or fifties in good health and CMV-seronegative.

This clone was seen just once. The J gene is TRBJ2-6, the V gene TRBV6-6; D call uncertain. This CDR3 comprises 13 residues. Germline CDR1 reads MNHNY; CDR2 reads SVGAGI (reference sequence). Trimming stripped 7 bases from V and 1 base from J, with 5 bases between. The CDR3 loop is CASILSGANVLTF. In DNA, the CDR3 is TGTGCCAGCATCCTATCTGGGGCCAACGTCCTGACTTTC.

The chain employs TRBV7-9 and TRBJ2-3; a weak D match, TRBD2 (7 bases). Trimming took off 10 bases at V and 1 base at J, with 12 bases between the two ends. Germline-derived CDR1 and CDR2 are SEHNR and FQNEAQ (reference sequence). The CDR3 has 13 residues. The CDR3 region has the DNA TGTGCCAAGGCGGGGGCCGGCACAGATACGCAGTATTTT. It yields the protein CAKAGAGTDTQYF.

Notes on this clone: This sample includes further DNA sequences coding for the same CDR3. The genes are TRBV7-2 and TRBJ1-1; D gene unclear. Germline loops: CDR1 SGHTA, CDR2 FQGNSA. This CDR3 is 13 amino acids long. Trimming pared 5 bases from V and 0 bases from J, leaving 7 bases between. CDR3 sequence (DNA): TGTGCCAGCAGCGCCGGAGTGAACACTGAAGCTTTCTTT. The encoded protein is CASSAGVNTEAFF.

The rearrangement links TRBV19 to TRBJ1-2; no definite D call. The germline V gene encodes CDR1 LNHDA and CDR2 SQIVND (reference sequence). CDR3 size: 14 residues. V dropped 3 bases and J dropped 4 bases, with 12 bases sitting between them. The CDR3: CASSIPSVSYGYTF. The CDR3 region has the DNA TGTGCCAGTAGTATTCCCTCTGTCTCCTATGGCTACACCTTC.

The chain couples TRBV2 to TRBJ2-4, with D uncertain. Germline CDR1 is SNHLY and CDR2 is FYNNEI. Trimming pared 8 bases from V and 1 base from J, leaving 15 bases between. CDR3 length: 15 amino acids. The CDR3 DNA reads TGTGCCAGCGGCCAAACCCGGGTCGCCAAAAACATTCAGTACTTC. It specifies CASGQTRVAKNIQYF.

This clone was counted a single time. The chain has TRBV27 and TRBJ2-7; weak D call: TRBD1 (5 bases). V dropped 7 bases and J dropped 6 bases, with 19 bases sitting between them. The CDR3 is 14 amino acids. From germline, CDR1 is MNHEY and CDR2 SMNVEV (reference sequence). The CDR3 here is CASTPGAGMAEQYF. CDR3 sequence (DNA): TGTGCCAGCACTCCTGGGGCAGGAATGGCCGAGCAGTACTTC.

In this sample, this clone turned up a few times. This chain connects TRBV5-1 to TRBJ2-7; D not certain. This CDR3 has 12 residues. The germline V and J ends were trimmed by 4 bases and 6 bases, with 11 bases remaining between them. Germline V gives CDR1 SGHRS, CDR2 YFSETQ. The CDR3 loop reads CASSLPSPEQYF. CDR3 DNA sequence: TGCGCCAGCAGCCTCCCTAGTCCCGAGCAGTACTTC. Together with reference TRBV5-1 and TRBJ2-7, the CDR3 gives the full variable domain: KAGVTQTPRYLIKTRGQQVTLSCSPISGHRSVSWYQQTPGQGLQFLFEYFSETQRNKGNFPGRFSGRQFSNSRSEMNVSTLELGDSALYLCASSLPSPEQYFGPGTRLTVT.

J is TRBJ1-5 and V is TRBV28, with a tentative D call TRBD1 (5 bases). The V end was cut by 2 bases, the J end by 2 bases, with 16 bases between. CDR3 length equals 17 residues. Per germline, CDR1 MDHEN and CDR2 SYDVKM. The CDR3 here is CASSLRGQGIGNQPQHF. The CDR3 nucleotides read TGTGCCAGCAGTTTAAGAGGTCAGGGTATAGGCAATCAGCCCCAGCATTTT.

The V and J genes are TRBV27 and TRBJ2-7, with TRBD2 as a possible D gene (6 bases). The V end lost 2 bases, the J end lost 4 bases, and 12 bases lay between the germline ends. The germline CDR1 and CDR2 sequences are MNHEY and SMNVEV (reference sequence). This CDR3 comprises 14 residues. CDR3: CASSLKLAGYEQYV. DNA of the CDR3: TGTGCCAGCAGTTTAAAACTAGCAGGTTACGAGCAGTACGTC.

J is TRBJ1-1 and V is TRBV7-8; TRBD1 matches at 10 bases. Per germline, CDR1 SGHVS and CDR2 FQNEAQ. Trimming took 6 bases from V and 0 from J; bases not matched to a gene: 4. This CDR3 contains 15 residues. The CDR3: CASRLTGGLNTEAFF. The CDR3 coding sequence is TGTGCCAGCAGGTTGACAGGGGGCCTGAACACTGAAGCTTTCTTT. The full variable domain, its missing parts supplied by reference TRBV7-8 and TRBJ1-1, is GAGVSQSPRYKVAKRGQDVALRCDPISGHVSLFWYQQALGQGPEFLTYFQNEAQLDKSGLPSDRFFAERPEGSVSTLKIQRTQQEDSAVYLCASRLTGGLNTEAFFGQGTRLTVV.

V usage is TRBV7-8 and J usage is TRBJ1-5; 7 positions match TRBD1. J gave up 2 bases and V 6 bases, and 4 bases lay outside the gene matches. Germline CDR1 and CDR2: SGHVS and FQNEAQ. The CDR3 has 14 amino acids. CDR3 DNA: TGTGCCAGCAGTAGAGGACAGGGCAATCAGCCCCAGCATTTT. Its protein product is CASSRGQGNQPQHF.

The genes are TRBV6-5 and TRBJ1-1, with D possibly matching TRBD1 (6 bases). The V end was cut by 6 bases, the J end by 1 base, with 12 bases between. The CDR3 contains 14 residues. Germline V gene lookup returns CDR1 MNHEY and CDR2 SVGAGI. CDR3 in amino acids: CASSWTDENTEAFF. For the CDR3, the DNA is TGTGCCAGCAGCTGGACAGACGAGAACACTGAAGCTTTCTTT.

The CDR3 region is CASSLVMGQGYEQYF. The CDR3, as DNA: TGTGCCAGCAGCTTAGTAATGGGACAGGGCTACGAGCAGTACTTC. The chain employs TRBV7-2 and TRBJ2-7; 9 bases are shared with TRBD1. Germline V gene data show CDR1 as SGHTA and CDR2 as FQGNSA. V was pared by 1 base and J by 3 bases, with 4 bases of the junction left unmatched. The CDR3 is made up of 15 amino acids.

The CDR3: CASSAGGDRGLGGYTF. CDR3 bases: TGTGCCAGCAGTGCGGGGGGTGACAGGGGGCTTGGTGGCTACACCTTC. The chain employs TRBV28 and TRBJ1-2, with 10 bases fitting TRBD1. Germline CDR1 and CDR2: MDHEN and SYDVKM. With V trimmed by 5 bases and J by 7 bases, 13 bases remained unmatched. The CDR3 sequence is 16 residues long.

This rearrangement joins TRBV25-1 to TRBJ2-5, with D perhaps matching TRBD2 (5 bases). The V gene's germline CDR1 is MGHDK and CDR2 SYGVNS. This CDR3 is built from 14 residues. Deletions cut 4 bases from V and 1 base from J, with 10 bases between. The CDR3 loop is CASSGKRFQETQYF. The CDR3 bases are TGTGCCAGCAGTGGGAAGCGGTTCCAAGAGACCCAGTACTTC.

The chain combines TRBV2 with TRBJ1-1; D gene ambiguous. Germline V gene data show CDR1 as SNHLY and CDR2 as FYNNEI. This CDR3 comprises 14 residues. Between the trimmed V and J ends, which lost 10 bases and 0 bases, there was a span of 15 bases. The CDR3 protein is CATPHRELNTEAFF. In nucleotides, the CDR3 is TGTGCCACCCCACACCGGGAGCTGAACACTGAAGCTTTCTTT.

The chain employs TRBV15 and TRBJ1-5, with D unclear. Looked up from germline, CDR1 is LNHNV and CDR2 is YYDKDF (reference sequence). Between the trimmed V and J ends, which lost 0 bases and 3 bases, there was a span of 12 bases. This CDR3 comprises 16 residues. CDR3 nucleotide sequence: TGTGCCACCAGCAGAGATCGTGAGGTCGTCAATCAGCCCCAGCATTTT. Translating gives CATSRDREVVNQPQHF.

The chain employs TRBV27 and TRBJ2-7, with 9 bases aligning to TRBD2. The CDR3 sequence is 18 residues long. Germline CDR1 is MNHEY and CDR2 is SMNVEV (reference sequence). V was pared by 1 base and J by 5 bases, with 15 bases of the junction left unmatched. The CDR3 DNA reads TGTGCCAGCAGTTTATTTTATAGCGGGAGCCCCTCCTTCCACGAGCAGTACTTC. Protein: CASSLFYSGSPSFHEQYF.

CDR3 sequence reads: CSAGIMNTEAFF. The CDR3 DNA sequence: TGCAGCGCGGGAATTATGAACACTGAAGCTTTCTTT. The V call is TRBV29-1, the J call TRBJ1-1, with D hard to call. The CDR3 contains 12 residues. The germline gives CDR1 SQVTM, CDR2 ANQGSEA. With 7 bases removed from V and 0 bases from J, the gap between germline ends came to 9 bases. The full variable domain, completed using reference TRBV29-1 and TRBJ1-1, is SAVISQKPSRDICQRGTSLTIQCQVDSQVTMMFWYRQQPGQSLTLIATANQGSEATYESGFVIDKFPISRPNLTFSTLTVSNMSPEDSSIYLCSAGIMNTEAFFGQGTRLTVV.